The rows below give T cell receptor beta chains drawn from one sample of a study of response to subunit inactivated influenza vaccine. In TCRdb, the RT-PCR reads were re-called with MiXCR into one record per CDR3 protein. This repertoire shows 430,000 or so distinct CDR3 sequences, about a tenth found once; its top ten account for over 9.5%. This specimen was PBMCs from blood, taken roughly 46 days after vaccination. The receptors were sampled from a man aged 45 to 65 who received an inactivated influenza vaccine. Each CDR3 is given with its conserved first and last residue. D genes are given only for firm matches. Clone size appears in some rows only: once, few, many, or a class for an expanded clone.

CDR3 length	V gene	D gene	J gene	clone size	CDR3 protein	CDR3 DNA
16	TRBV5-1	TRBD1	TRBJ2-1	NA	CASSLVMGQSYNEQFF	TGCGCCAGCAGCTTGGTAATGGGACAGTCCTACAATGAGCAGTTCTTC
14	TRBV7-2	NA	TRBJ2-3	few	CASSLSRVGDTQYF	TGTGCCAGCAGCTTAAGCAGGGTGGGAGATACGCAGTATTTT
11	TRBV29-1	NA	TRBJ1-1	few	CSVGQPPEAFF	TGCAGCGTTGGACAGCCTCCTGAAGCTTTCTTT
21	TRBV11-3	TRBD2	TRBJ2-1	many	CASSSLGPGLAGGPRRNEQFF	TGTGCCAGCAGCTCCCTTGGCCCGGGACTAGCGGGAGGCCCTAGGAGGAATGAGCAGTTCTTC
14	TRBV11-2	NA	TRBJ2-2	many	CASSLQRNTGELFF	TGTGCCAGCAGCTTACAGAGAAACACCGGGGAGCTGTTTTTT
12	TRBV29-1	TRBD2	TRBJ2-7	many	CSASRGVGEQYF	TGCAGCGCCAGCCGGGGGGTCGGGGAGCAGTACTTC
17	TRBV4-3	TRBD2	TRBJ2-2	few	CASSQDWAGGPVGELFF	TGCGCCAGCAGCCAAGATTGGGCGGGAGGGCCGGTCGGGGAGCTGTTTTTT
13	TRBV7-2	TRBD2	TRBJ2-1	NA	CASSSLSGKEQFF	TGTGCCAGCAGCTCCCTGAGCGGGAAAGAGCAGTTCTTC
16	TRBV4-3	TRBD2	TRBJ2-5	many	CASSPLWPSGGQTQYF	TGCGCCAGCAGCCCCCTATGGCCTAGCGGGGGTCAGACCCAGTACTTC
18	TRBV7-3	TRBD2	TRBJ2-2	NA	CASSLGTSGRRVAGELFF	TGTGCCAGCAGCTTAGGGACTAGCGGGAGGAGGGTCGCCGGGGAGCTGTTTTTT
13	TRBV5-6	NA	TRBJ2-5	few	CASSFGTSETQYF	TGTGCCAGCAGCTTTGGAACATCGGAGACCCAGTACTTC
15	TRBV11-3	TRBD2	TRBJ2-1	NA	CASSFRTSGYDEQFF	TGTGCCAGCAGCTTCAGGACTAGCGGATACGATGAGCAGTTCTTC
15	TRBV5-1	NA	TRBJ1-3	NA	CASSLAGVSGNTIYF	TGCGCCAGCAGCTTGGCCGGAGTCTCTGGAAACACCATATATTTT
13	TRBV2	NA	TRBJ2-3	NA	CASLYTSTDTQYF	TGTGCCAGCCTTTACACTAGCACAGATACGCAGTATTTT
15	TRBV11-2	NA	TRBJ2-1	few	CASSPLRGDYNEQFF	TGTGCCAGCAGCCCCCTTCGCGGGGACTACAATGAGCAGTTCTTC
14	TRBV6-1	NA	TRBJ2-5	few	CASSPDLAGETQYF	TGTGCCAGCAGCCCCGATTTGGCAGGGGAGACCCAGTACTTC
14	TRBV29-1	TRBD1	TRBJ2-3	many	CSVRPGQSTDTQYF	TGCAGCGTGAGACCGGGACAGAGCACAGATACGCAGTATTTT
14	TRBV7-9	NA	TRBJ1-3	NA	CASSPGRYGNTIYF	TGTGCCAGCAGCCCCGGAAGATACGGAAACACCATATATTTT
17	TRBV4-1	TRBD2	TRBJ2-1	once	CASSQGALAGGPYEQFF	TGCGCCAGCAGCCAAGGAGCTCTAGCGGGGGGGCCGTATGAGCAGTTCTTC
17	TRBV4-3	NA	TRBJ2-2	few	CASSSRLAGFIPGELFF	TGCGCCAGCAGCTCTCGTCTGGCGGGGTTTATCCCCGGGGAGCTGTTTTTT
18	TRBV4-2	NA	TRBJ2-7	NA	CASSQDVGQALWSYEQYF	TGTGCCAGCAGCCAAGATGTGGGCCAGGCGTTGTGGTCCTACGAGCAGTACTTC
15	TRBV15	NA	TRBJ2-2	many	CATSRGTGITGELFF	TGTGCCACCAGCAGAGGCACAGGGATTACCGGGGAGCTGTTTTTT
14	TRBV21-1	NA	TRBJ2-1	NA	CASKGGQENNEQFF	TGTGCCAGCAAAGGGGGTCAGGAAAACAATGAGCAGTTCTTC
17	TRBV5-1	NA	TRBJ2-1	NA	CASSFNGVGGLQDEQFF	TGCGCCAGCAGCTTTAACGGGGTAGGGGGTCTACAAGATGAGCAGTTCTTC
15	TRBV6-2/TRBV6-3	TRBD2	TRBJ2-3	few	CASSLLAGLADTQYF	TGTGCCAGCAGTCTCTTAGCGGGGCTTGCAGATACGCAGTATTTT
13	TRBV12-3/TRBV12-4	NA	TRBJ2-3	few	CASSKGNPDTQYF	TGTGCCAGCAGTAAGGGGAACCCAGATACGCAGTATTTT
13	TRBV30	NA	TRBJ2-1	few	CAWGGWAYNEQFF	TGTGCCTGGGGGGGGTGGGCCTACAATGAGCAGTTCTTC
15	TRBV7-9	TRBD1	TRBJ1-2	many	CASGGLGTGVYGYTF	TGTGCCAGCGGAGGCCTCGGGACAGGGGTTTACGGCTACACCTTC
12	TRBV28	NA	TRBJ2-3	NA	CASNQGGDTQYF	TGTGCCAGCAACCAGGGGGGAGATACGCAGTATTTT
19	TRBV20-1	TRBD2	TRBJ2-4	NA	CSARDGLAGAFRAKNIQYF	TGCAGTGCTAGAGATGGACTAGCGGGGGCATTTAGGGCCAAAAACATTCAGTACTTC
14	TRBV9	NA	TRBJ2-1	few	CASSAFGAYNEQFF	TGTGCCAGCAGCGCATTCGGGGCGTACAATGAGCAGTTCTTC
14	TRBV20-1	TRBD1	TRBJ2-7	few	CSARDQGQGREQYF	TGCAGTGCTAGAGATCAGGGACAGGGGAGAGAGCAGTACTTC
14	TRBV10-3	TRBD1	TRBJ2-7	NA	CAISAGQGLYEQYF	TGTGCCATCAGTGCGGGACAGGGGCTCTACGAGCAGTACTTC
16	TRBV4-1	NA	TRBJ2-6	few	CASSQDQGSGANVLTF	TGCGCCAGCAGCCAAGACCAGGGCTCTGGGGCCAACGTCCTGACTTTC
14	TRBV18	NA	TRBJ2-7	few	CASSPPSRAYEQYF	TGTGCCAGCTCACCACCGAGCAGAGCCTACGAGCAGTACTTC